The rows below give T cell receptor beta chains drawn from one sample of a study of cytomegalovirus exposure and HLA in healthy donors. This table comes from immunoSEQ multiplex PCR, and its TCRdb copy is limited to in-frame clones, with some not included. Among 200,000 to 250,000 clones, 75% were seen once, and the ten largest hold about 1.9%. Sequenced material: PBMCs. The source is a woman in her twenties or thirties in good health and CMV-seronegative. CDR3s include the opening cysteine and the closing phenylalanine or tryptophan. Fields, in order: V gene, clone size, J gene, D gene, CDR3 DNA, CDR3 protein. The D gene is left open where the match is weak. Part of the rows lack a size; the others show once, few, many or a class for expanded clones.

v_call: TRBV5-5; clone_size: -; j_call: TRBJ1-3; d_call: -; cdr3_nt: TGTGCCAGCAGCCCTAGCATAGGGTTCAACTCTGGAAACACCATATATTTT; cdr3_aa: CASSPSIGFNSGNTIYF
v_call: TRBV7-2; clone_size: -; j_call: TRBJ1-2; d_call: -; cdr3_nt: TGTGCCAGCAGCTTGGCCCCAAGAGTGACAGGCGGAGGCTACACCTTC; cdr3_aa: CASSLAPRVTGGGYTF
v_call: TRBV29-1; clone_size: -; j_call: TRBJ2-3; d_call: -; cdr3_nt: TGCAGCGTTGGCCGTCCTAGCGTCACAGATACGCAGTATTTT; cdr3_aa: CSVGRPSVTDTQYF
v_call: TRBV21-1; clone_size: once; j_call: TRBJ1-6; d_call: -; cdr3_nt: TGTGCCAGCAGCCCCCAGTCACCCCTCCACTTT; cdr3_aa: CASSPQSPLHF
v_call: TRBV25-1; clone_size: -; j_call: TRBJ2-2; d_call: -; cdr3_nt: TGTGCCAGCACCAGGACCGGGGAGCTGTTTTTT; cdr3_aa: CASTRTGELFF
v_call: TRBV13; clone_size: -; j_call: TRBJ2-7; d_call: -; cdr3_nt: TGTGCCAGCAGCCGTACAGAGGGCAAGGACGAGCAGTACTTC; cdr3_aa: CASSRTEGKDEQYF
v_call: TRBV30; clone_size: -; j_call: TRBJ1-3; d_call: TRBD1; cdr3_nt: TGTGCCTGGGGGACAGGGGACGGAAACACCATATATTTT; cdr3_aa: CAWGTGDGNTIYF
v_call: TRBV5-4; clone_size: -; j_call: TRBJ1-2; d_call: TRBD1; cdr3_nt: TGTGCCAGCAGCCGACAGGGTATAGACTATGGCTACACCTTC; cdr3_aa: CASSRQGIDYGYTF
v_call: TRBV5-4; clone_size: -; j_call: TRBJ2-1; d_call: -; cdr3_nt: TGTGCCAGCAGCTTGGCCAGGCGTGAGCAGTTCTTC; cdr3_aa: CASSLARREQFF
v_call: TRBV30; clone_size: few; j_call: TRBJ1-1; d_call: -; cdr3_nt: TGTGCCTGGACCCCCTCGAACACTGAAGCTTTCTTT; cdr3_aa: CAWTPSNTEAFF
v_call: TRBV19; clone_size: -; j_call: TRBJ1-1; d_call: -; cdr3_nt: TGTGCCAGTAGTATAGTATGGGTCCAGGGCACTGAAGCTTTCTTT; cdr3_aa: CASSIVWVQGTEAFF
v_call: TRBV9; clone_size: -; j_call: TRBJ2-7; d_call: -; cdr3_nt: TGTGCCAGCAGCGTAGTACCCTTCTACGAGCAGTACTTC; cdr3_aa: CASSVVPFYEQYF
v_call: TRBV11-3; clone_size: -; j_call: TRBJ2-1; d_call: -; cdr3_nt: TGTGCCAGCAGCTTAGAGGACTCCACTTGGAATGAGCAGTTCTTC; cdr3_aa: CASSLEDSTWNEQFF
v_call: TRBV9; clone_size: once; j_call: TRBJ2-1; d_call: TRBD2; cdr3_nt: TGTGCCAGCAGCGTATGGACTAGCGAAGACAATGAGCAGTTCTTC; cdr3_aa: CASSVWTSEDNEQFF
v_call: TRBV5-1; clone_size: -; j_call: TRBJ1-2; d_call: -; cdr3_nt: TGCGCCAGCAGCTTAACAGGATCCCTCTCTAACTATGGCTACACCTTC; cdr3_aa: CASSLTGSLSNYGYTF
v_call: TRBV19; clone_size: few; j_call: TRBJ2-7; d_call: -; cdr3_nt: TGTGCCAGTAGTATGTCAGTGCATATGGACGAGCAGTACTTC; cdr3_aa: CASSMSVHMDEQYF
v_call: TRBV15; clone_size: -; j_call: TRBJ2-1; d_call: -; cdr3_nt: TGTGCCACCAGCAACTTGGGCGGGGAATACAATGAGCAGTTCTTC; cdr3_aa: CATSNLGGEYNEQFF
v_call: TRBV10-2; clone_size: -; j_call: TRBJ2-7; d_call: TRBD1; cdr3_nt: TGCGCCAGCAGCCAGGGGGCGCTTACGCCCTCCTACGAGCAGTACTTC; cdr3_aa: CASSQGALTPSYEQYF
v_call: TRBV7-3; clone_size: few; j_call: TRBJ2-1; d_call: -; cdr3_nt: TGTGCCAGCAGCTTAATCAACAATGAGCAGTTCTTC; cdr3_aa: CASSLINNEQFF
v_call: TRBV10-2; clone_size: -; j_call: TRBJ2-7; d_call: TRBD1; cdr3_nt: TGCGCCAGCAGTGAGTGGCAGGGGGCGCATTACGAGCAGTACTTC; cdr3_aa: CASSEWQGAHYEQYF
v_call: TRBV11-2; clone_size: -; j_call: TRBJ2-5; d_call: TRBD2; cdr3_nt: TGTGCCAGCAGCTTAGTGGTAGTTGCTAGCGGGGGGGCAGAAGAGACCCAGTACTTC; cdr3_aa: CASSLVVVASGGAEETQYF
v_call: TRBV27; clone_size: few; j_call: TRBJ2-1; d_call: TRBD1; cdr3_nt: TGTGCCAGCAACCCGGGGACAGGGGGCTACAATGAGCAGTTCTTC; cdr3_aa: CASNPGTGGYNEQFF
v_call: TRBV6-1; clone_size: few; j_call: TRBJ2-1; d_call: -; cdr3_nt: TGTGCCAGCACCCCTTCTATCGGGGCCTACAATGAGCAGTTCTTC; cdr3_aa: CASTPSIGAYNEQFF
v_call: TRBV6-5; clone_size: -; j_call: TRBJ1-1; d_call: TRBD1; cdr3_nt: TGTGCCAGCAGTTCAACCGGGACAGGTTTAGAGGAAGCTTTCTTT; cdr3_aa: CASSSTGTGLEEAFF
v_call: TRBV9; clone_size: few; j_call: TRBJ2-1; d_call: TRBD2; cdr3_nt: TGTGCCAGCACCGGGGGAGGGGTTTGGAACAATGAGCAGTTCTTC; cdr3_aa: CASTGGGVWNNEQFF
v_call: TRBV9; clone_size: -; j_call: TRBJ2-2; d_call: TRBD2; cdr3_nt: TGTGCCAGCAGCGATCGGACTAGCGGGGGGCATAACACCGGGGAGCTGTTTTTT; cdr3_aa: CASSDRTSGGHNTGELFF
v_call: TRBV5-6; clone_size: -; j_call: TRBJ2-7; d_call: TRBD2; cdr3_nt: TGTGCCAGCAGCCACGGGACTAGCGGCTACGAGCAGTACTTC; cdr3_aa: CASSHGTSGYEQYF
v_call: TRBV4-1; clone_size: -; j_call: TRBJ1-2; d_call: TRBD1; cdr3_nt: TGCGCCAGCAGCCAAGATGGAGGACAGGGGGCTGGGGGGAACTATGGCTACACCTTC; cdr3_aa: CASSQDGGQGAGGNYGYTF
v_call: TRBV7-9; clone_size: -; j_call: TRBJ2-5; d_call: -; cdr3_nt: TGTGCCAGCAGCCCGAAGGGAGGAGAGACCCAGTACTTC; cdr3_aa: CASSPKGGETQYF
v_call: TRBV7-2; clone_size: few; j_call: TRBJ2-2; d_call: -; cdr3_nt: TGTGCCAGCAGCTCCTCCGGAGGTGGAACCGGGGAGCTGTTTTTT; cdr3_aa: CASSSSGGGTGELFF
v_call: TRBV11-3; clone_size: -; j_call: TRBJ1-1; d_call: TRBD1; cdr3_nt: TGTGCCAGCAGAGGAAGGGGACAGAGCACGAACACTGAAGCTTTCTTT; cdr3_aa: CASRGRGQSTNTEAFF
v_call: TRBV5-1; clone_size: once; j_call: TRBJ2-1; d_call: TRBD2; cdr3_nt: TGCGCCAGCAGCAAGGGACTAGCGGGGGGTATATCCTACAATGAGCAGTTCTTC; cdr3_aa: CASSKGLAGGISYNEQFF
v_call: TRBV29-1; clone_size: few; j_call: TRBJ2-7; d_call: -; cdr3_nt: TGCAGCGTTGAGCCCGGGACTCGCTACGAGCAGTACTTC; cdr3_aa: CSVEPGTRYEQYF
v_call: TRBV5-1; clone_size: -; j_call: TRBJ2-7; d_call: TRBD1; cdr3_nt: TGCGCCAGCAGCCAAGGACAGGGCCTGGGCGAGCAGTACTTC; cdr3_aa: CASSQGQGLGEQYF
v_call: TRBV11-2; clone_size: -; j_call: TRBJ2-4; d_call: -; cdr3_nt: TGTGCCAGCAGCTTAGCGGGAGGGGGACAGCTAGCCAAAAACATTCAGTACTTC; cdr3_aa: CASSLAGGGQLAKNIQYF